These 29 T cell receptor beta chains originate from one sample sequenced in a study of T cell responses to AZD1222 COVID-19 vaccine. Assay: immunoSEQ multiplex PCR; the TCRdb copy retains only in-frame clones and omits some. The repertoire holds 50,000 to 60,000 clones, with 88% as singletons. The input for sequencing was peripheral blood, taken on day 0 of AZD1222 vaccination. All receptors derive from an adult in good health.

The chain couples TRBV24-1 to TRBJ2-1, with D possibly being TRBD1 or TRBD2 (6 bases each). The ends were cut back, 4 bases at V and 8 bases at J, with 20 bases in the middle. Germline values: CDR1 KGHDR, CDR2 SFDVKD. The CDR3 covers 16 residues. CDR3 residues: CATSEIRLGGHDEQFF. The DNA of the CDR3 is TGTGCCACCAGTGAAATTAGACTAGGGGGACACGATGAGCAGTTCTTC.

This chain links TRBV30 with TRBJ1-2, with TRBD1 as a possible D gene (5 bases). V lost 2 bases and J lost 7, with 11 bases in between. In germline, CDR1 is GTSNPN, CDR2 SVGIG (reference sequence). The CDR3 totals 12 residues. The CDR3 region is CAWSKQDGGYTF. The CDR3, as DNA: TGTGCCTGGAGTAAACAGGATGGTGGCTACACCTTC.

This clone was recorded only once. The V call is TRBV28, the J call TRBJ2-7, with no clear D. The V and J ends lost 5 bases and 0 bases respectively, with 11 bases between them. This CDR3 comprises 14 residues. In germline, CDR1 is MDHEN, CDR2 SYDVKM. CDR3: CASSKTYLSYEQYF. For the CDR3, the DNA is TGTGCCAGCAGTAAAACTTACCTCTCCTACGAGCAGTACTTC.

The J gene is TRBJ2-3, the V gene TRBV11-3; TRBD2 aligns across 7 bases. Losses at the gene ends were 3 bases for V and 5 bases for J; bases not matched to a gene: 11. The CDR3 contains 16 residues. Germline V gene sequence: CDR1 SGHNT, CDR2 YENEEA. As DNA, the CDR3 is TGTGCCAGCAGCTTCAGAGGAACTAGCGAAATAGATACGCAGTATTTT. It yields the protein CASSFRGTSEIDTQYF.

This sequence joins TRBV6-2 or TRBV6-3 and TRBJ2-3; TRBD1 might be the D (5 bases). Trimming shortened V by 2 bases and J by 1 base, and 10 bases separated the two germline ends. CDR1 is MNHEY and CDR2 is SVGEGT in the germline V gene. The CDR3 is made up of 15 amino acids. CDR3 loop: CASSYAGFGTDTQYF. The CDR3 bases are TGTGCCAGCAGTTACGCAGGGTTCGGCACAGATACGCAGTATTTT.

This chain links TRBV28 with TRBJ1-1; maybe TRBD1 (6 bases). CDR1 MDHEN and CDR2 SYDVKM come from the germline V gene. The CDR3 is made up of 15 amino acids. V was pared by 8 bases and J by 1 base, with 17 bases between. CDR3 in amino acids: CASPSSRTANTEAFF. The CDR3 DNA is TGTGCCAGCCCATCCTCCCGGACAGCGAACACTGAAGCTTTCTTT.

The V and J genes are TRBV29-1 and TRBJ2-1; TRBD2 matches at 11 bases. CDR3 size: 17 residues. Germline V gene sequence: CDR1 SQVTM, CDR2 ANQGSEA. J lost 1 base, V lost 5 bases, and 10 bases had no gene match. CDR3 amino acids: CSVQELAGVASYNEQFF. The CDR3 nucleotides are TGCAGCGTTCAGGAACTAGCGGGAGTTGCGTCCTACAATGAGCAGTTCTTC.

V usage is TRBV5-1 and J usage is TRBJ2-1, with 10 positions matching TRBD2. V shed 4 bases and J 8 bases; nucleotides not matched to a gene: 12. The CDR3 covers 16 residues. Germline assignment: CDR1 SGHRS and CDR2 YFSETQ. CDR3 bases: TGCGCCAGCAGCGTCGATGTAGCTAGCGGGAGCCATGAGCAGTTCTTC. It is translated as CASSVDVASGSHEQFF.

V usage is TRBV29-1 and J usage is TRBJ1-2; 9 nucleotides line up with TRBD1. Germline CDR1 is SQVTM and CDR2 is ANQGSEA. The CDR3 spans 15 residues. Trimming removed 4 bases from V and 4 bases from J; junction bases left unmatched: 10. The CDR3, as DNA: TGCAGCGTTGGGGGACAGGGATCGTATTCCTATGGCTACACCTTC. Amino acids: CSVGGQGSYSYGYTF. The entire variable domain, with the rest obtained from reference TRBV29-1 and TRBJ1-2, is as follows: SAVISQKPSRDICQRGTSLTIQCQVDSQVTMMFWYRQQPGQSLTLIATANQGSEATYESGFVIDKFPISRPNLTFSTLTVSNMSPEDSSIYLCSVGGQGSYSYGYTFGSGTRLTVV.

The chain recombines TRBV27 with TRBJ1-1, with a tentative D call TRBD1 (5 bases). With 5 bases removed from V and 5 bases from J, the gap between germline ends came to 12 bases. The CDR3 is 13 residues long. Germline V lookup: CDR1 MNHEY, CDR2 SMNVEV (reference sequence). CDR3 coding DNA: TGTGCCAGCAGTAACGGCGGGGGAACTGAAGCTTTCTTT. As protein: CASSNGGGTEAFF.

The V and J genes are TRBV4-2 and TRBJ1-2; D not resolved. The CDR3 totals 14 residues. V gave up 0 bases and J gave up 7 bases, with 12 bases separating them. The germline V gene has CDR1 LGHNA and CDR2 YNFKEQ. The CDR3 nucleotides are TGTGCCAGCAGCCAAGATCCACAGACGGGTGGCTACACCTTC. It translates to CASSQDPQTGGYTF.

This sequence joins TRBV2 and TRBJ1-2, with 7 nucleotides matching TRBD1. Trimming cost V 4 bases and J 6 bases; bases outside gene matches: 5. The CDR3 spans 13 residues. Germline V gives CDR1 SNHLY, CDR2 FYNNEI. CDR3 sequence (DNA): TGTGCCAGCAGTGGAACAGGGGTACATGGCTACACCTTC. This codes for CASSGTGVHGYTF.

This clone was recorded only once. The V and J genes are TRBV5-4 and TRBJ1-2; 7 bases are shared with TRBD1. The CDR3 totals 12 residues. Looked up from germline, CDR1 is SGHNT and CDR2 is YYREEE (reference sequence). Trimming removed 3 bases from V and 8 bases from J; junction bases left unmatched: 4. This CDR3 reads CASSSQGEGYTF. CDR3 in DNA: TGTGCCAGCAGCTCTCAGGGGGAAGGCTACACCTTC.

The chain couples TRBV9 to TRBJ2-1, with TRBD2 matching over 14 bases. V gave up 4 bases and J gave up 9 bases; unmatched junction bases: 6. From germline, CDR1 is SGDLS and CDR2 YYNGEE. The CDR3 has 15 amino acids. In DNA, the CDR3 is TGTGCCAGCAGCCCCTTCGGGACTAGCGGGGGTGAGCAGTTCTTC. It encodes CASSPFGTSGGEQFF.

The CDR3 sequence: CASSLAGGRGYEQYF. The CDR3 region has the DNA TGTGCCAGCAGCCTCGCGGGCGGGAGAGGCTACGAGCAGTACTTC. The V call is TRBV7-2, the J call TRBJ2-7; 7 bases match TRBD2. The germline V gene has CDR1 SGHTA and CDR2 FQGNSA. With 5 bases clipped from V and 3 bases from J, the junction kept 10 bases outside the gene matches. The CDR3 totals 15 residues.

The chain has TRBV19 and TRBJ2-2; 14 positions match TRBD2. CDR3 size: 17 residues. Trimming at V came to 7 bases and at J to 5 bases, leaving 9 bases not matched to a gene. Per the germline V gene, CDR1 is LNHDA and CDR2 is SQIVND (reference sequence). CDR3 coding DNA: TGTGCCAGTACCCGACTAGCGGGAGGGCCTGGTACCGGGGAGCTGTTTTTT. This encodes CASTRLAGGPGTGELFF.

J is TRBJ2-1 and V is TRBV7-7; 14 positions agree with TRBD2. The CDR3 sequence is 18 residues long. V gave up 5 bases and J gave up 8 bases; unmatched junction bases: 14. The germline V gene has CDR1 SSHAT and CDR2 FNYEAQ (reference sequence). This CDR3 reads CASSRRPMGTSGSDEQFF. Here the CDR3 DNA reads TGTGCCAGCAGCCGGAGACCTATGGGGACTAGCGGGAGCGATGAGCAGTTCTTC.

The chain combines TRBV19 with TRBJ2-2; 7 bases are shared with TRBD2. Looked up from germline, CDR1 is LNHDA and CDR2 is SQIVND (reference sequence). Unmatched junction bases numbered 6, after V lost 7 bases and J lost 4 bases. The CDR3 is made up of 14 amino acids. The CDR3 spells CASNPGGFTGELFF. CDR3 DNA sequence: TGTGCCAGTAACCCCGGGGGGTTCACCGGGGAGCTGTTTTTT.

This chain links TRBV3-1 (or the pseudogene TRBV3-2) with TRBJ2-2; D might be TRBD2 (6 bases). CDR1 LGHDT and CDR2 YNNKEL come from the germline V gene (reference sequence). The CDR3 consists of 15 residues. V was clipped by 0 bases and J by 4 bases, with 9 bases between them. The CDR3 bases are TGTGCCAGCAGCCAAGAGCTAGCGAGCACCGGGGAGCTGTTTTTT. It codes for CASSQELASTGELFF.

V is TRBV6-6 and J is TRBJ2-1, with 10 bases lining up with TRBD2. The V gene end was trimmed by 3 bases and the J gene end by 2 bases; junction bases not matched to a gene: 4. Germline V gives CDR1 MNHNY, CDR2 SVGAGI (reference sequence). The CDR3 covers 16 residues. CDR3 DNA: TGTGCCAGCAGTTATTCTAGCGGGAGAGCCTACAATGAGCAGTTCTTC. It codes for CASSYSSGRAYNEQFF.

V usage is TRBV28 and J usage is TRBJ2-5, with 7 bases matching TRBD2. The CDR3 runs 16 residues. Trimming removed 5 bases from V and 3 bases from J; junction bases left unmatched: 12. In germline, CDR1 is MDHEN, CDR2 SYDVKM. The CDR3 here is CASSGSGAGQKETQYF. CDR3 in DNA: TGTGCCAGCAGTGGGAGCGGGGCCGGACAAAAAGAGACCCAGTACTTC.

V gene TRBV5-1 combines with J gene TRBJ1-4, with TRBD1 identical over 9 bases. The V gene end was trimmed by 2 bases and the J gene end by 8 bases; junction bases not matched to a gene: 4. The germline V gene has CDR1 SGHRS and CDR2 YFSETQ. CDR3 length equals 14 residues. The DNA of the CDR3 is TGCGCCAGCAGCTTTAGGACAGGGGACGAAAAACTGTTTTTT. Its protein is CASSFRTGDEKLFF.

This chain connects TRBV7-9 to TRBJ1-2; TRBD1 matches at 9 bases. Germline trimming cut 0 bases from V and 4 bases from J; bases unmatched to any gene: 9. This CDR3 has 17 amino acids. Germline-derived CDR1 and CDR2 are SEHNR and FQNEAQ (reference sequence). CDR3 sequence: CASSLAAGTGGVYGYTF. CDR3 in DNA: TGTGCCAGCAGCTTAGCAGCCGGAACAGGGGGCGTCTATGGCTACACCTTC.

This chain joins TRBV7-3 and TRBJ2-3; the D is unclear. CDR3 size: 13 residues. Trimming took off 1 base at V and 2 bases at J, with 4 bases between the two ends. Germline V gives CDR1 SGHTA, CDR2 FQGTGA. The CDR3 DNA is TGTGCCAGCAGCTTAATAGCCACAGATACGCAGTATTTT. This encodes CASSLIATDTQYF.

The V call is TRBV7-2, the J call TRBJ2-2, with 7 bases lining up with TRBD1. The V segment lost 5 bases and the J segment 4 bases; nucleotides outside the gene matches: 10. The CDR3 consists of 16 residues. Germline CDR1 reads SGHTA; CDR2 reads FQGNSA. The CDR3 spells CASSPWTGRGTGELFF. DNA for the CDR3: TGTGCCAGCAGCCCCTGGACAGGAAGGGGCACCGGGGAGCTGTTTTTT.

This chain links TRBV3-1 (or the pseudogene TRBV3-2) with TRBJ1-1; D is perhaps TRBD1 (5 bases). This CDR3 contains 13 residues. Germline CDR1 and CDR2: LGHDT and YNNKEL (reference sequence). V lost 2 bases and J 1 base, leaving 5 bases between the germline ends. The CDR3 bases are TGTGCCAGCAGCCAACAGGGGAACACTGAAGCTTTCTTT. It is translated as CASSQQGNTEAFF.

The chain uses TRBV19 and TRBJ2-5; D possibly corresponds to TRBD2 (5 bases). The germline V and J ends were trimmed by 4 bases and 2 bases, with 8 bases remaining between them. The germline V gene encodes CDR1 LNHDA and CDR2 SQIVND (reference sequence). The length of the CDR3 is 13 residues. Here the CDR3 reads CASSTREQETQYF. The CDR3 coding sequence is TGTGCCAGTAGTACCCGGGAACAAGAGACCCAGTACTTC.

The chain uses TRBV7-9 and TRBJ1-1; D is undetermined. The V gene lost 3 bases and the J gene lost 9 bases, with 11 bases spanning the gap. Germline CDR1 and CDR2: SEHNR and FQNEAQ (reference sequence). CDR3 length: 12 residues. This chain's CDR3 is CASSLGWEKAFF. The CDR3 DNA sequence: TGTGCCAGCAGCTTGGGGTGGGAAAAAGCTTTCTTT.

This chain links TRBV11-3 with TRBJ1-1; no reliable D call. CDR1 is SGHNT and CDR2 is YENEEA in the germline V gene. Trimming shortened V by 5 bases and J by 4 bases, and 17 bases separated the two germline ends. The CDR3 totals 15 residues. The CDR3 here is CASSPLLGARTEAFF. The CDR3 coding sequence is TGTGCCAGCAGCCCGCTGCTGGGAGCTCGCACTGAAGCTTTCTTT.